This T cell receptor (beta chain) was found in a study of long-term antiretroviral therapy in people with HIV. Study summary: The oldest samples precede the 2015 immediate-ART recommendation by about a decade. The study's findings and limits: Among HIV repertoires, CDR3 length ranges were narrower than those of controls. Dominating the repertoire at all time points were the clones that expanded before ART.

A remark on this clone: Its antigen is still unknown.

A v3.0 immunoSEQ assay was performed at survey level. Sequencing had a target that covered 40,000-50,000 T-cell genomes per sample. TCRdb keeps only in-frame clones here, not all; method: immunoSEQ multiplex PCR. The sample shows 16,000 or so clones, about 88% of them seen only once. V was clipped by 4 bases and J by 0 bases, with 7 bases between them. The CDR3 covers 14 residues. Germline assignment: CDR1 SGHRS and CDR2 YFSETQ. Sample: unsorted PBMCs, taken 0.5 years after starting antiretroviral therapy. The receptor was derived from a woman in her thirties or forties with HIV. V usage is TRBV5-1 and J usage is TRBJ1-4; D is undetermined. The CDR3 here is CASSTDPTNEKLFF. The CDR3 DNA reads as TGCGCCAGCAGCACAGATCCAACTAATGAAAAACTGTTTTTT. Combining the CDR3 with reference TRBV5-1 and TRBJ1-4 gives the whole variable domain KAGVTQTPRYLIKTRGQQVTLSCSPISGHRSVSWYQQTPGQGLQFLFEYFSETQRNKGNFPGRFSGRQFSNSRSEMNVSTLELGDSALYLCASSTDPTNEKLFFGSGTQLSVL.